The 11 T cell receptor beta chains below come from one sample, sequenced in a study of blood T cell repertoires in COVID-19. Sequencing was performed with immunoSEQ multiplex PCR; in TCRdb, only in-frame clones are kept and a portion is missing. The sample yields roughly 82,000 clones, around 80% seen once. Input material: peripheral blood. These receptors were collected from a woman aged 55-70 years with acute or convalescent COVID-19.

This clone appeared once. The chain carries TRBV5-1 and TRBJ2-1; TRBD1 agrees at 7 bases. The CDR3 is 14 residues long. Germline V lookup: CDR1 SGHRS, CDR2 YFSETQ. The J segment lost 3 bases and the V segment lost 3 bases, leaving 3 bases of the junction unmatched. CDR3 loop: CASSSQGDYNEQFF. In DNA form, the CDR3 reads TGCGCCAGCAGCTCCCAGGGGGACTACAATGAGCAGTTCTTC.

The chain combines TRBV4-3 with TRBJ1-2, with no clear D. This CDR3 is built from 15 residues. Germline CDR1 is LGHNA and CDR2 is YSLEER. With 0 bases removed from V and 5 bases from J, the gap between germline ends came to 13 bases. CDR3 nucleotides: TGCGCCAGCAGCCAAGAAAATAGCCAGACTTATGGCTACACCTTC. Protein product: CASSQENSQTYGYTF.

This chain uses TRBV18 with TRBJ2-1, with a tentative D call TRBD1 (6 bases). Germline V CDR1 and CDR2: KGHSH, LQKENI. Deletions cut 8 bases from V and 4 bases from J, with 18 bases between. There are 15 residues in the CDR3. CDR3 sequence reads: CASGGRDNRYNEQFF. The CDR3 DNA reads TGTGCCAGCGGAGGACGGGACAACAGGTACAATGAGCAGTTCTTC.

This chain links TRBV6-4 with TRBJ2-2; possible D gene TRBD2, 6 bases. CDR1 and CDR2 (germline): MRHNA, SNTAGT. CDR3 size: 15 residues. Trimming took off 6 bases at V and 2 bases at J, with 13 bases between the two ends. The CDR3: CASSASSANTGELFF. The CDR3 DNA reads TGTGCCAGCAGCGCATCTAGCGCTAACACCGGGGAGCTGTTTTTT.

This clone was picked up a small number of times. J is TRBJ2-2 and V is TRBV11-2; a possible D gene is TRBD1 (6 bases). The CDR3 covers 15 residues. Per germline, CDR1 SGHAT and CDR2 FQNNGV. Deletions cut 0 bases from V and 5 bases from J, with 10 bases between. The CDR3: CASSLEPRGTGELFF. CDR3 sequence (DNA): TGTGCCAGCAGCTTAGAACCAAGGGGGACCGGGGAGCTGTTTTTT.

As DNA, the CDR3 is TGTGCCACTAGCGACTCCCGAGGGAACACTGAAGCTTTCTTT. Translated, it gives CATSDSRGNTEAFF. The chain employs TRBV24-1 and TRBJ1-1; no firm D call. The CDR3 runs to 14 residues. Looked up from germline, CDR1 is KGHDR and CDR2 is SFDVKD. V gave up 10 bases and J gave up 1 base, with 15 bases separating them.

The rearrangement joins TRBV3-1 (or the pseudogene TRBV3-2) to TRBJ1-5; 9 nucleotides match TRBD1. J lost 2 bases, V lost 2 bases, and 7 bases had no gene match. From germline, CDR1 is LGHDT and CDR2 YNNKEL (reference sequence). The CDR3 runs to 17 residues. The CDR3 protein is CASSQLRQGVCNQPQHF. CDR3 nucleotide sequence: TGTGCCAGCAGCCAATTAAGACAGGGGGTGTGCAATCAGCCCCAGCATTTT.

This clone has only a few counts. This rearrangement joins TRBV3-1 (or the pseudogene TRBV3-2) to TRBJ2-1; TRBD1 matches 7 bases. Germline CDR1 and CDR2: LGHDT and YNNKEL (reference sequence). This CDR3 is built from 13 residues. Trimming cost V 1 base and J 12 bases; bases outside gene matches: 6. CDR3 nucleotides: TGTGCCAGCAGCCAAGGGGGACAGTCGGGGCAGTTCTTC. Translated, it gives CASSQGGQSGQFF.

The gene calls are TRBV7-3 and TRBJ2-1; no clear D. CDR3 length: 12 amino acids. Germline V CDR1 and CDR2: SGHTA, FQGTGA. V was shortened by 4 bases and J by 9 bases, with 10 bases between the two germline ends. The CDR3 protein is CASSSFGGEQFF. The DNA of the CDR3 is TGTGCCAGCAGCTCTTTCGGTGGTGAGCAGTTCTTC.

The rearrangement links TRBV7-2 to TRBJ2-7, with D maybe TRBD2 (7 bases). V was pared by 4 bases and J by 3 bases, with 16 bases between. Germline V CDR1 and CDR2: SGHTA, FQGNSA. The CDR3 loop spans 15 amino acids. The CDR3 sequence is CASSSRSGGFYEQYF. CDR3 DNA sequence: TGTGCCAGCAGCTCCCGTTCGGGGGGCTTCTACGAGCAGTACTTC.

CDR3 region: CASSVDLAGGTDTQYF. CDR3 coding DNA: TGTGCCAGCAGCGTCGACCTAGCGGGAGGGACAGATACGCAGTATTTT. V and J are TRBV11-3 and TRBJ2-3, with 12 bases identical to TRBD2. This CDR3 region has 16 residues. Germline V gives CDR1 SGHNT, CDR2 YENEEA. V was clipped by 5 bases and J by 3 bases; unmatched bases: 6.